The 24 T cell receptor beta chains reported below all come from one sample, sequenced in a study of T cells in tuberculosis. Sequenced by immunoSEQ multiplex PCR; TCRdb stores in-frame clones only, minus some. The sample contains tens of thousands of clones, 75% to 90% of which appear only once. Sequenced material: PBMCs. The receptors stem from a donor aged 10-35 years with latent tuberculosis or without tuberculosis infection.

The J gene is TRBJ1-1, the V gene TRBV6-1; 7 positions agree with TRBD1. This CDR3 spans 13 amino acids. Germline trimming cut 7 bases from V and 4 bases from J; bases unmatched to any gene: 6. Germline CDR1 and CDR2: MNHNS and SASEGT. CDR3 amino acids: CASKGTESTEAFF. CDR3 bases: TGTGCCAGCAAAGGGACAGAAAGCACTGAAGCTTTCTTT.

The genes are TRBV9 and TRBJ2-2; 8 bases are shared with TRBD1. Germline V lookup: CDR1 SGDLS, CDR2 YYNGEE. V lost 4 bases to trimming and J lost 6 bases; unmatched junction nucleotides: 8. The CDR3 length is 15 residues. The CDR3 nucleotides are TGTGCCAGCAGCCCGACCGGACAGGGTCCCGGGGAGCTGTTTTTT. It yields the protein CASSPTGQGPGELFF.

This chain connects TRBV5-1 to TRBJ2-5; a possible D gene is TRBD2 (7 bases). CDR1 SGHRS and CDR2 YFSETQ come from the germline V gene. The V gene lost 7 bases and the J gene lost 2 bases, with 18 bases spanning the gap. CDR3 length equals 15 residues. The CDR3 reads CASGEGGYKQETQYF. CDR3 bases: TGCGCCAGCGGAGAGGGGGGGTACAAGCAAGAGACCCAGTACTTC.

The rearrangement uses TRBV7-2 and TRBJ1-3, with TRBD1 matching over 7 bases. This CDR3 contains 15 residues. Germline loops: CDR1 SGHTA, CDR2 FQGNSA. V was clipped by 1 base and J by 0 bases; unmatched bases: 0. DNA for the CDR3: TGTGCCAGCAGCTTAGACAGGGGCTCTGGAAACACCATATATTTT. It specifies CASSLDRGSGNTIYF.

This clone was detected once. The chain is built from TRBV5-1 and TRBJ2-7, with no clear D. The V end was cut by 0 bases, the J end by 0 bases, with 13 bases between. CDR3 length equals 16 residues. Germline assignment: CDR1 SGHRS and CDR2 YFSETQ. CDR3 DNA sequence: TGCGCCAGCAGCTTGGTAACAAACCGTTACTCCTACGAGCAGTACTTC. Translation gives CASSLVTNRYSYEQYF.

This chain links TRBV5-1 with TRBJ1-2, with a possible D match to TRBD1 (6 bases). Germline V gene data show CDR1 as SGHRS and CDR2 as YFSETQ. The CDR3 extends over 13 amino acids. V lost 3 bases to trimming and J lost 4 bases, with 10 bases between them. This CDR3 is CASSSQGLYGYTF. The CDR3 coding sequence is TGCGCCAGCAGCTCTCAGGGGCTCTATGGCTACACCTTC.

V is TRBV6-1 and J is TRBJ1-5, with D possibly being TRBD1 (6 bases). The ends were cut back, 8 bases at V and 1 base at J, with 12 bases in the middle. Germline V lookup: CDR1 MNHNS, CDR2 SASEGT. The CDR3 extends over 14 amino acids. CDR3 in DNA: TGTGCCAGCCAGGGGTTACCGAGCAATCAGCCCCAGCATTTT. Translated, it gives CASQGLPSNQPQHF.

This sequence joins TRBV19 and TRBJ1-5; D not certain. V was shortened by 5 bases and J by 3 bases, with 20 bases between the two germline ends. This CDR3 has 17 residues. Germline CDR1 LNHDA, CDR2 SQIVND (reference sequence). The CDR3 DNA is TGTGCCAGTAGTCCCCTAGATATTCCTTTGACCAATCAGCCCCAGCATTTT. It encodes CASSPLDIPLTNQPQHF.

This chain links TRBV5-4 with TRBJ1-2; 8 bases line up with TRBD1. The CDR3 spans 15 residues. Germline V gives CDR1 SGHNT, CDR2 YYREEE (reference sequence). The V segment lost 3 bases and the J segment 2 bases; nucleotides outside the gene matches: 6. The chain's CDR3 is CASSSGQGQNYGYTF. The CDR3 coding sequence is TGTGCCAGCAGCTCTGGACAGGGTCAGAACTATGGCTACACCTTC.

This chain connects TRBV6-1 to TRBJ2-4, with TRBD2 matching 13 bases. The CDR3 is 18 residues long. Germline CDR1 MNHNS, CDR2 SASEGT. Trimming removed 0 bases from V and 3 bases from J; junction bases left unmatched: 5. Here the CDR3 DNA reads TGTGCCAGCAGTGAAGCCGTCACTAGCGGGGGGGGCAAAAACATTCAGTACTTC. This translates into CASSEAVTSGGGKNIQYF.

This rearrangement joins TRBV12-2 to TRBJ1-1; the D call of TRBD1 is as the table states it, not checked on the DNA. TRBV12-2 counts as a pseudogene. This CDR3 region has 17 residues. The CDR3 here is CASRFETGSISNTEAFF. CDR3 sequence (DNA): TGTGCAAGTCGCTTCGAGACAGGGTCAATTTCCAACACTGAAGCTTTCTTT.

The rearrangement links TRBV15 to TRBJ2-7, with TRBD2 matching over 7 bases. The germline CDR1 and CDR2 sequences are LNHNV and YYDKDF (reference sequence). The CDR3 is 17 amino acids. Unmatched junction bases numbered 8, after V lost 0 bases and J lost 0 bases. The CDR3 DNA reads TGTGCCACCAGCAGAGACGGGGGGACTTTGAGCTCCTACGAGCAGTACTTC. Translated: CATSRDGGTLSSYEQYF.

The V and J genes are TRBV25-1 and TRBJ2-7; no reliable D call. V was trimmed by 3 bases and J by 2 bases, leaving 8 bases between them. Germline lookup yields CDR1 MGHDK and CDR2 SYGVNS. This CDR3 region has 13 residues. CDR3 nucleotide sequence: TGTGCCAGCAGTGACGTACCTACCTACGAGCAGTACTTC. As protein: CASSDVPTYEQYF.

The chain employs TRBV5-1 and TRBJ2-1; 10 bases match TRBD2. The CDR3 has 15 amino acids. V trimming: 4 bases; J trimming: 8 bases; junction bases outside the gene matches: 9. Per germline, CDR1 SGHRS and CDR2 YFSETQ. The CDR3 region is CASSTLAGVQHEQFF. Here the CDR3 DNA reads TGCGCCAGCAGCACTCTAGCGGGGGTTCAGCATGAGCAGTTCTTC.

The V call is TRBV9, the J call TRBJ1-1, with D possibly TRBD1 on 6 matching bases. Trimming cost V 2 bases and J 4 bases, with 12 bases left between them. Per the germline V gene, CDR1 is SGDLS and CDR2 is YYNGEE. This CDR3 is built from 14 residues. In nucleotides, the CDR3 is TGTGCCAGCAGCGTTGGACACAGGGTCACTGAAGCTTTCTTT. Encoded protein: CASSVGHRVTEAFF.

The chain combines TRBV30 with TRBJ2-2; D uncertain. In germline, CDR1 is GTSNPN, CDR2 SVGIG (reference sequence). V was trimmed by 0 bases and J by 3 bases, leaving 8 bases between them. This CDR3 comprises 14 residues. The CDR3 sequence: CAWSVLADTGELFF. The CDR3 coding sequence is TGTGCCTGGAGTGTATTGGCAGACACCGGGGAGCTGTTTTTT. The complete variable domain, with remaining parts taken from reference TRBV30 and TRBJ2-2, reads SQTIHQWPATLVQPVGSPLSLECTVEGTSNPNLYWYRQAAGRGLQLLFYSVGIGQISSEVPQNLSASRPQDRQFILSSKKLLLSDSGFYLCAWSVLADTGELFFGEGSRLTVL.

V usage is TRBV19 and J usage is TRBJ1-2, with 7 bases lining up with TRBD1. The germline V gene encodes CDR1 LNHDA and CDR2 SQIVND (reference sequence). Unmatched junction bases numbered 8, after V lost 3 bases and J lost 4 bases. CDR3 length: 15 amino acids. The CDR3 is CASSIDRVDFYGYTF. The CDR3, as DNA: TGTGCCAGTAGTATCGACAGGGTGGATTTCTATGGCTACACCTTC.

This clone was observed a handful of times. The CDR3 bases are TGCGCCAGCAGGGGCGGGACAGGGGGAAGGGGCGCTGAAGCTTTCTTT. This codes for CASRGGTGGRGAEAFF. The V and J genes are TRBV10-2 and TRBJ1-1; 11 bases map to TRBD1. Trimming cost V 6 bases and J 6 bases; bases outside gene matches: 12. The CDR3 is 16 amino acids. Germline values: CDR1 WSHSY, CDR2 SAAADI.

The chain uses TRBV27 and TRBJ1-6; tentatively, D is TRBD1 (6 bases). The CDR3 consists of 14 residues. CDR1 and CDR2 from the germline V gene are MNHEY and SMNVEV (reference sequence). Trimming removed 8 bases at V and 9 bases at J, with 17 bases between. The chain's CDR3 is CASSSGGGGSPLHF. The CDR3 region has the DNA TGTGCCAGCTCCTCGGGGGGCGGCGGTTCACCCCTCCACTTT.

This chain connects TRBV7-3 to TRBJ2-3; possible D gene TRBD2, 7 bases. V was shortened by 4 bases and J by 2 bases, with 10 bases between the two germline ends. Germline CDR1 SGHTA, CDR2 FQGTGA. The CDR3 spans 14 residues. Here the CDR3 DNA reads TGTGCCAGCAGCTCCGGGGGGCCCACAGATACGCAGTATTTT. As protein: CASSSGGPTDTQYF.

The DNA of the CDR3 is TGTGCCAGCAGTACCGACAGGAGCTCCTACAATGAGCAGTTCTTC. Residues: CASSTDRSSYNEQFF. The chain joins TRBV6-6 to TRBJ2-1; TRBD1 is a possible D gene (6 bases). The CDR3 spans 15 residues. The V and J ends lost 5 bases and 0 bases respectively, with 11 bases between them. Per germline, CDR1 MNHNY and CDR2 SVGAGI (reference sequence).

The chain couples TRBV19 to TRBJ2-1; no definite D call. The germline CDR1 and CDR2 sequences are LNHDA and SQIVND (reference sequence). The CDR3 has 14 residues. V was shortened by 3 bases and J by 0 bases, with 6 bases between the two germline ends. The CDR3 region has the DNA TGTGCCAGTAGTATGAGGCACTCCTACAATGAGCAGTTCTTC. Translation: CASSMRHSYNEQFF.

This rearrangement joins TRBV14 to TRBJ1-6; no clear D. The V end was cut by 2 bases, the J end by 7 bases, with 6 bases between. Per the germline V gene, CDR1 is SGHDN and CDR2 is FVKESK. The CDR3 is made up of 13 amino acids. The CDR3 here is CASSQQTNSPLHF. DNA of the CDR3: TGTGCCAGCAGCCAACAGACAAATTCACCCCTCCACTTT.

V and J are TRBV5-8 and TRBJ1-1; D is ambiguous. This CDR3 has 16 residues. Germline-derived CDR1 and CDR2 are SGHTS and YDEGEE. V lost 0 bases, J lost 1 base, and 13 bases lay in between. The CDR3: CASSLAVGGRNTEAFF. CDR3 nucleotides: TGTGCCAGCAGCTTGGCGGTTGGCGGCAGGAACACTGAAGCTTTCTTT.